A single sample is the source of the 18 T cell receptor beta chains below, sequenced in a study of T cells in localized non-small cell lung cancer. The protocol was immunoSEQ multiplex PCR, while the TCRdb copy is restricted to in-frame clones and leaves out a portion. The table has about 830 clones, around 30% seen once. This material consisted of normal lung tissue next to the tumor, taken before any cancer treatment. These receptors were collected from a woman aged 40 to 75 with stage I squamous cell lung carcinoma.

This clone has just a few counts. One end of the junction does not line up with germline, which may come from a read error. The V and J genes are TRBV9 and TRBJ1-2, with D maybe TRBD1 (5 bases). Germline CDR1 reads SGDLS; CDR2 reads YYNGEE. This CDR3 has 15 residues. In DNA, the CDR3 is TGTGCCAGCAGTGTAGGTCAGGGTAGGAGCTATGGCTACACCTTC. Its translation: CASSVGQGRSYGYTF.

The chain recombines TRBV12-5 with TRBJ2-3; D is uncertain. Germline V lookup: CDR1 LGHNT, CDR2 FRNRAP. This CDR3 has 17 amino acids. Trimming took off 0 bases at V and 0 bases at J, with 13 bases between the two ends. The CDR3 spells CASGLVHGRLSTDTQYF. CDR3 nucleotide sequence: TGTGCTAGTGGTTTGGTACACGGGCGGCTAAGCACAGATACGCAGTATTTT.

This chain connects TRBV30 to TRBJ1-2, with D possibly being TRBD1 (5 bases). Deletions cut 0 bases from V and 5 bases from J, with 22 bases between. Germline V gene data show CDR1 as GTSNPN and CDR2 as SVGIG (reference sequence). The length of the CDR3 is 17 residues. DNA for the CDR3: TGTGCCTGGAGTGTACTTTCGAGACAGCTACATTCATATGGCTACACCTTC. Protein product: CAWSVLSRQLHSYGYTF.

V is TRBV19 and J is TRBJ1-6; D remains unclear. Germline V gene lookup returns CDR1 LNHDA and CDR2 SQIVND (reference sequence). Trimming shortened V by 8 bases and J by 8 bases, and 10 bases separated the two germline ends. The CDR3 runs to 12 residues. CDR3 loop: CASSVADSPLHF. The CDR3 DNA is TGTGCCAGTTCCGTGGCGGATTCACCCCTCCACTTT. Complete variable domain (other parts from reference TRBV19 and TRBJ1-6): DGGITQSPKYLFRKEGQNVTLSCEQNLNHDAMYWYRQDPGQGLRLIYYSQIVNDFQKGDIAEGYSVSREKKESFPLTVTSAQKNPTAFYLCASSVADSPLHFGNGTRLTVT.

The rearrangement joins TRBV19 to TRBJ1-1; D might be TRBD1 (5 bases). Looked up from germline, CDR1 is LNHDA and CDR2 is SQIVND (reference sequence). The V end lost 6 bases, the J end lost 0 bases, and 20 bases lay between the germline ends. The CDR3 loop spans 17 amino acids. As DNA, the CDR3 is TGTGCCAGTAGGGGACTTTTGGATGACCTGTTGAACACTGAAGCTTTCTTT. Amino acids: CASRGLLDDLLNTEAFF.

The chain recombines TRBV12-5 with TRBJ2-7; no clear D. This CDR3 is 12 amino acids long. V gave up 6 bases and J gave up 3 bases, with 9 bases separating them. Germline-derived CDR1 and CDR2 are LGHNT and FRNRAP. This CDR3 reads CASGPTGYEQYF. The DNA for the CDR3 is TGTGCTAGTGGCCCCACGGGCTACGAGCAGTACTTC.

The chain links TRBV29-1 to TRBJ1-2; the match to TRBD1 covers 7 bases. Germline V gene sequence: CDR1 SQVTM, CDR2 ANQGSEA. The CDR3 covers 13 residues. Trimming removed 3 bases from V and 7 bases from J; junction bases left unmatched: 8. The CDR3, as DNA: TGCAGCGTTGATTGGTCAGGGGGACGTGGCTACACCTTC. Translation gives CSVDWSGGRGYTF.

This clone was recorded a few times. The chain has TRBV11-3 and TRBJ1-1, with TRBD1 matching 9 bases. V shed 5 bases and J 5 bases; nucleotides not matched to a gene: 6. Germline V CDR1 and CDR2: SGHNT, YENEEA. CDR3 size: 14 residues. Here the CDR3 reads CASSAGTGWTEAFF. CDR3 DNA: TGTGCCAGCAGCGCTGGGACAGGGTGGACTGAAGCTTTCTTT. Full variable domain (remainder filled in from reference TRBV11-3 and TRBJ1-1): EAGVVQSPRYKIIEKKQPVAFWCNPISGHNTLYWYLQNLGQGPELLIRYENEEAVDDSQLPKDRFSAERLKGVDSTLKIQPAELGDSAVYLCASSAGTGWTEAFFGQGTRLTVV.

The gene calls are TRBV11-3 and TRBJ2-7; 7 nucleotides line up with TRBD2. Germline CDR1 is SGHNT and CDR2 is YENEEA. With V trimmed by 3 bases and J by 2 bases, 4 bases remained unmatched. This CDR3 is 14 amino acids long. CDR3 residues: CASSFRDYTYEQYF. CDR3 bases: TGTGCCAGCAGCTTCCGGGACTACACCTACGAGCAGTACTTC.

The chain carries TRBV19 and TRBJ1-1; D gene uncertain. The CDR3 has 16 residues. V shed 1 base and J shed 0 bases, with 12 bases lying between them. Per the germline V gene, CDR1 is LNHDA and CDR2 is SQIVND (reference sequence). The DNA for the CDR3 is TGTGCCAGTAGTATAGGGGTCCCGAATATGAACACTGAAGCTTTCTTT. It encodes CASSIGVPNMNTEAFF.

This clone was seen a handful of times. The gene calls are TRBV6-8 and TRBJ1-4, with a tentative D call TRBD1 (6 bases). Trimming left V 3 bases short and J 5 bases short, with 10 bases between. This CDR3 contains 14 residues. Germline V gene data show CDR1 as MNHGY and CDR2 as SAAAGT. CDR3 DNA sequence: TGTGCCAGCAGTTATAGGGACAACAATGAAAAACTGTTTTTT. It is translated as CASSYRDNNEKLFF.

This clone has only a few counts. The rearrangement joins TRBV30 to TRBJ1-2; D may be TRBD1 (6 bases). Germline assignment: CDR1 GTSNPN and CDR2 SVGIG (reference sequence). The CDR3 totals 18 residues. V was trimmed by 1 base and J by 7 bases, leaving 28 bases between them. The CDR3 reads CAWSETDYALWGPPGYTF. CDR3 in DNA: TGTGCCTGGAGTGAGACAGACTATGCTCTATGGGGGCCCCCTGGCTACACCTTC.

This clone appeared a few times. This chain uses TRBV18 with TRBJ2-1, with 7 bases aligning to TRBD2. J was trimmed by 8 bases and V by 2 bases; bases with no gene match: 6. The CDR3 is 14 amino acids. Germline loops: CDR1 KGHSH, CDR2 LQKENI. CDR3 coding DNA: TGTGCCAGCTCACCAACACTAGCGTCCGATGAGCAGTTCTTC. Protein product: CASSPTLASDEQFF.

J is TRBJ1-3 and V is TRBV10-2, with D unclear. Germline-derived CDR1 and CDR2 are WSHSY and SAAADI. V lost 7 bases, J lost 4 bases, and 8 bases lay in between. This CDR3 region has 12 residues. The DNA of the CDR3 is TGCGCCAGCAAAACAGAGGGAAACACCATATATTTT. As protein: CASKTEGNTIYF.

For this clone: Because the CDR3's place on the DNA is in doubt, the DNA is left out and the CDR3 is given as listed by TCRdb. V and J are TRBV30 and TRBJ1-1; TRBD1 reflects the table's D call only, with no check against the DNA. The CDR3 numbers 14 amino acids, ends counted. Germline CDR1 GTSNPN, CDR2 SVGIG (reference sequence). This chain's CDR3 is CAFSGQGALAEAFF.

The V call is TRBV11-3, the J call TRBJ1-5, with D hard to call. CDR3 size: 15 residues. V was shortened by 3 bases and J by 0 bases, with 9 bases between the two germline ends. The germline CDR1 and CDR2 sequences are SGHNT and YENEEA. In DNA, the CDR3 is TGTGCCAGCAGCTTGAAAAACTTTAGCAATCAGCCCCAGCATTTT. Its translation: CASSLKNFSNQPQHF.

The sample holds a few counts of this clone. The rearrangement links TRBV1 to TRBJ2-5; TRBD2, the D gene given by the table, was not confirmed from the DNA. TRBV1 has pseudogene status. CDR3 length: 13 amino acids. The chain's CDR3 is CASSLSGEETQYF. The CDR3 nucleotides read TGCGCCAGCAGCCTTAGCGGGGAAGAGACCCAGTACTTC.

This sequence joins TRBV11-3 and TRBJ2-1; D perhaps matches TRBD2 (6 bases). This CDR3 has 14 amino acids. With 5 bases removed from V and 6 bases from J, the gap between germline ends came to 14 bases. Looked up from germline, CDR1 is SGHNT and CDR2 is YENEEA. The CDR3 sequence: CASSPQSSANEQFF. For the CDR3, the DNA is TGTGCCAGCAGCCCCCAATCTAGCGCCAATGAGCAGTTCTTC.